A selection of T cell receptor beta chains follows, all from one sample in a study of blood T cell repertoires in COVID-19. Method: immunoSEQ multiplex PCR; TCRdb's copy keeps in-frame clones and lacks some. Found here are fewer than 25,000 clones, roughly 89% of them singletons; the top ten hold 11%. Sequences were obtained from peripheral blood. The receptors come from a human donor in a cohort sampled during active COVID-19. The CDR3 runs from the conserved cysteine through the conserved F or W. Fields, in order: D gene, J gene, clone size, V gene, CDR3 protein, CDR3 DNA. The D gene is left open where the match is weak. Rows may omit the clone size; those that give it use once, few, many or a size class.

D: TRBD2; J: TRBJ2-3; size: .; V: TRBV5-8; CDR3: CASSKRSPGLAGHTDTQYF; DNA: TGTGCCAGCAGCAAACGATCCCCGGGACTAGCGGGGCACACAGATACGCAGTATTTT
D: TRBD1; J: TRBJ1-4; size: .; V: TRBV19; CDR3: CASSPRQGAHEKLFF; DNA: TGTGCCAGTAGTCCCCGACAGGGGGCGCATGAAAAACTGTTTTTT
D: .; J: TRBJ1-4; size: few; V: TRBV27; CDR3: CASSFSGTLFF; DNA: TGTGCCAGCAGTTTCTCTGGCACACTGTTTTTT
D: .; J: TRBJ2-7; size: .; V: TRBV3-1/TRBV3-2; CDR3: CASSQRARGSGEQYF; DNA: TGTGCCAGCAGCCAACGGGCTCGGGGTAGCGGCGAGCAGTACTTC
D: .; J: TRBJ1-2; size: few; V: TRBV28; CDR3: CASSNRVGYTF; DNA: TGTGCCAGCAGTAACAGGGTCGGCTACACCTTC
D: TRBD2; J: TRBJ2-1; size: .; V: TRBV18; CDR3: CASSPGSGRAGEQFF; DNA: TGTGCCAGCTCACCAGGAAGCGGGAGGGCCGGTGAGCAGTTCTTC
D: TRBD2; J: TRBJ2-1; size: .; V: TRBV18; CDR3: CASSPPGTSVRNEQFF; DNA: TGTGCCAGCTCACCACCCGGGACTAGCGTTAGAAATGAGCAGTTCTTC
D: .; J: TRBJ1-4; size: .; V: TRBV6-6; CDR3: CASSWTPGRGEKLFF; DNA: TGTGCCAGCAGCTGGACTCCCGGAAGAGGTGAAAAACTGTTTTTT
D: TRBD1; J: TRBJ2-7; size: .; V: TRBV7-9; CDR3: CASSSLRTGSSYEQYF; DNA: TGTGCCAGCAGCTCCCTAAGGACAGGGAGCTCCTACGAGCAGTACTTC
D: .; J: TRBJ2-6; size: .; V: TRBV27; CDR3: CASRGHGGIGANVLTF; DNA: TGTGCCAGCAGGGGACACGGCGGAATAGGGGCCAACGTCCTGACTTTC
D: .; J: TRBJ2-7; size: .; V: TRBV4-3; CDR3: CASSQEQGSEQYF; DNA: TGCGCCAGCAGCCAAGAACAGGGTAGCGAGCAGTACTTC
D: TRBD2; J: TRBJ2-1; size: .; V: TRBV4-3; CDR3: CASSHPGLAANEQFF; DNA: TGCGCCAGCAGCCACCCGGGACTAGCGGCCAATGAGCAGTTCTTC
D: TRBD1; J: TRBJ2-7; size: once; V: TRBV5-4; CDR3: CASGTGGSYEQYF; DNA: TGTGCCAGCGGGACAGGGGGCTCCTACGAGCAGTACTTC
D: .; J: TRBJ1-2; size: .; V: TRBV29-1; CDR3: CSVEEGEGDYGYTF; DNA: TGCAGCGTTGAAGAAGGCGAGGGGGACTATGGCTACACCTTC
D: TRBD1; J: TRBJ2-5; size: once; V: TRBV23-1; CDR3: CASSRPPGDRVTSGGRGTQYF; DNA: TGCGCCAGCAGTCGCCCCCCTGGGGACAGGGTAACTAGTGGAGGACGGGGGACCCAGTACTTC
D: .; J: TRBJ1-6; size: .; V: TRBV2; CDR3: CASKQGPPNSPLHF; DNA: TGTGCCAGCAAGCAGGGGCCCCCTAACTCACCCCTCCACTTT
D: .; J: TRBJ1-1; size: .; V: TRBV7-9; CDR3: CASSLREGENTEAFF; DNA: TGTGCCAGCAGCTTAAGAGAAGGAGAGAACACTGAAGCTTTCTTT